The entry that follows covers one T cell receptor beta chain sequence. Its antigen remains undetermined. Per-base qualities were not stored, and no clone one base away is much larger. The source of the sample is a study of T cell changes during pregnancy in multiple sclerosis (dated by TCRdb to between 2018 and 2021). In terms of the full investigation: Changes in the T cell repertoire over the course of pregnancy were examined in this study in women with multiple sclerosis.

Library construction relied on the immunoSEQ multiplex PCR assay. TCRdb obtained this table from immuneACCESS and retained in-frame rearrangements with V and J assigned. These tables miss some clones; where compared with another copy, unresolved V genes account for less than half of the shortfall, and the remainder is unexplained. A total of tens of thousands of clones appear in this sample, more than 90% of them only once. The ten largest make up 6.5% to 7.5% of the sample. The CDR3 numbers 16 residues from cysteine through phenylalanine. The read is trimmed to its CDR3 DNA, 48 bases read in frame from base 1.

Source: CD8+ T cells from peripheral blood mononuclear cells, taken in the third trimester of pregnancy. Rearrangement joined TRBV12-2 to TRBJ1-1; TRBD1, as called in the table, went unchecked against the DNA. TRBV12-2 is tagged as a pseudogene. This clonotype was obtained from a female donor with multiple sclerosis, enrolled in a pregnancy study. DNA sequence: TGTGCAAGTCGCTTAGCGCTTCCAGGTTGGAACACTGAAGCTTTCTTT. The resulting protein is CASRLALPGWNTEAFF.